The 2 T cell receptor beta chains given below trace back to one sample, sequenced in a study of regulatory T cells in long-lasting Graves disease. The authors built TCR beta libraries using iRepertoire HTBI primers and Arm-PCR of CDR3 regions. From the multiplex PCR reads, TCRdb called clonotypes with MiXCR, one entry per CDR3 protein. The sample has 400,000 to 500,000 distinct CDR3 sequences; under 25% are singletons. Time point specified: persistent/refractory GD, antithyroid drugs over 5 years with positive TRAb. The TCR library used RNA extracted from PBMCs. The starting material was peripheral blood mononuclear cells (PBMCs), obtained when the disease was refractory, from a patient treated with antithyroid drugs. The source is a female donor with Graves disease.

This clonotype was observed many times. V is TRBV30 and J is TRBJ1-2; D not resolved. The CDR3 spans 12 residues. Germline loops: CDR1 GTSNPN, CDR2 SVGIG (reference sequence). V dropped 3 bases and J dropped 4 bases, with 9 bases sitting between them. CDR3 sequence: CAWREPPYGYTF. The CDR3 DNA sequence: TGTGCCTGGAGAGAGCCACCCTATGGCTACACCTTC.

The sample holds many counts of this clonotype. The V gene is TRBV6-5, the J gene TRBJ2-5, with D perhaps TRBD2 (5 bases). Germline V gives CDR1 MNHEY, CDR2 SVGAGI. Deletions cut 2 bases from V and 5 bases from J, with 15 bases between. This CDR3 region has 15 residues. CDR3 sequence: CASSYVDSGGETQYF. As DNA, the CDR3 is TGTGCCAGCAGTTACGTGGACTCGGGTGGGGAGACCCAGTACTTC.